This entry concerns a single TCR beta chain. The sample originates from a study of blood T cell repertoires in COVID-19. Looking at the study overall: T cells, B-cell-depleted T cells, or PBMCs provided the cDNA or gDNA that served as material.

Trimming shortened V by 5 bases and J by 0 bases, and 10 bases separated the two germline ends. The CDR3 runs to 14 residues. CDR1 is LNHDA, CDR2 SQIVND, per germline (reference sequence). Authors' processing steps: It was from reference gene primer amplification that nucleated cell counts were estimated. Data came from immunoSEQ multiplex PCR; TCRdb stores just in-frame clones and leaves some out. V, J and clone size are those of that table, while D and trimming were read from the DNA. This table has around 80,000 clones, about four fifths appearing once. The specimen was peripheral blood. This TCR derives from a human donor in a cohort sampled during active COVID-19. This chain joins TRBV19 and TRBJ1-1, with D possibly TRBD1 on 5 matching bases. The CDR3 protein is CASSPTVMNTEAFF. The CDR3 coding sequence is TGTGCCAGTAGTCCGACAGTCATGAACACTGAAGCTTTCTTT.